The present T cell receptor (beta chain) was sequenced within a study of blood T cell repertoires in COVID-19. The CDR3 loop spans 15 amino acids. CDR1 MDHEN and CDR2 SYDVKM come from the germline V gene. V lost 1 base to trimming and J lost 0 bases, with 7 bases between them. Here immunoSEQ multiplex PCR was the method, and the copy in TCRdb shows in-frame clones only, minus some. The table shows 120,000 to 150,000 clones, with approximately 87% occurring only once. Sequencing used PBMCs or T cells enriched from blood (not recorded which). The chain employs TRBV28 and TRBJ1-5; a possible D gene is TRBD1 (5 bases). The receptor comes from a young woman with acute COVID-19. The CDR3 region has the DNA TGTGCCAGCAGTTTATTTAGGGGTAGCAATCAGCCCCAGCATTTT. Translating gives CASSLFRGSNQPQHF.